A selection of T cell receptor beta chains follows, all from one sample in a study of regulatory T cells in long-lasting Graves disease. TCRdb independently ran MiXCR on the multiplex PCR reads; one entry per CDR3 protein. The sample has 600,000 to 800,000 distinct CDR3 sequences, around 30% seen once. This specimen consisted of peripheral blood mononuclear cells (PBMCs), obtained when the disease was refractory, from a patient treated with antithyroid drugs. The receptor source for this set is a female donor with Graves disease. Each CDR3 is given without its conserved first and last residue. The order of the fields is V gene, J gene, CDR3 protein.

V gene: TRBV11-2; J gene: TRBJ2-5; CDR3 protein: ASSNLQKGYNETQY
V gene: TRBV6-5; J gene: TRBJ1-4; CDR3 protein: ASSYSAGAVGKLF
V gene: TRBV12-3/TRBV12-4; J gene: .; CDR3 protein: ASSLVWGADYEQY
V gene: TRBV5-1; J gene: TRBJ1-6; CDR3 protein: ASSLAGSSYNSPLH
V gene: TRBV19; J gene: TRBJ1-5; CDR3 protein: ASRSGQGVDSNQPQH
V gene: TRBV7-2; J gene: TRBJ1-6; CDR3 protein: ASSLARRAGSYNSPLH
V gene: TRBV25-1; J gene: TRBJ2-2; CDR3 protein: ASSETGHRDPGELF
V gene: TRBV28; J gene: TRBJ1-4; CDR3 protein: ASSFHPGQGNEKLF
V gene: TRBV7-2; J gene: TRBJ2-7; CDR3 protein: ASSSRVRGLPAGEQY
V gene: TRBV27; J gene: TRBJ1-1; CDR3 protein: ASSLDDMNTEAF
V gene: TRBV7-9; J gene: TRBJ1-1; CDR3 protein: ASSLPPTGLNTEAF
V gene: TRBV14; J gene: TRBJ1-3; CDR3 protein: ASSQLTSGNTIY
V gene: TRBV6-1; J gene: TRBJ2-5; CDR3 protein: ASSHPVGGETQY
V gene: TRBV6-1; J gene: TRBJ1-6; CDR3 protein: ASSRGQNSPLH
V gene: TRBV6-9; J gene: TRBJ2-3; CDR3 protein: ASSYWEDSPGGPVHTDTQY
V gene: TRBV20-1; J gene: TRBJ2-5; CDR3 protein: SGLGQETQY
V gene: TRBV10-1; J gene: TRBJ2-7; CDR3 protein: ASSGGTGSSSEQY
V gene: TRBV20-1; J gene: TRBJ2-1; CDR3 protein: SARNRESYNEQF
V gene: TRBV10-3; J gene: TRBJ1-2; CDR3 protein: ASQDSIANYGYT
V gene: TRBV20-1; J gene: TRBJ2-5; CDR3 protein: SVRVLGETQY
V gene: TRBV6-6; J gene: .; CDR3 protein: ASSYSSGLSYEQY
V gene: TRBV7-9; J gene: TRBJ1-4; CDR3 protein: ASSLGDHTNEKLF
V gene: TRBV29-1; J gene: TRBJ1-4; CDR3 protein: SVEGLGQGREKLF
V gene: TRBV5-1; J gene: TRBJ1-5; CDR3 protein: ASSLEQGRQPQH
V gene: TRBV6-1; J gene: TRBJ2-7; CDR3 protein: ASSDRALSYEQY
V gene: TRBV3-1; J gene: TRBJ1-4; CDR3 protein: ASSQDDWENEKLF
V gene: TRBV3-1; J gene: TRBJ1-2; CDR3 protein: ASSLGTGGLSGYT
V gene: TRBV7-8; J gene: TRBJ1-2; CDR3 protein: ASSLGIGDGYT
V gene: TRBV7-6; J gene: TRBJ2-5; CDR3 protein: ASSSTGTTVLPRETQY
V gene: TRBV6-1; J gene: .; CDR3 protein: ATVGLAGNNEQF
V gene: TRBV12-3/TRBV12-4; J gene: TRBJ2-2; CDR3 protein: ASSARDSELF
V gene: TRBV12-3/TRBV12-4; J gene: TRBJ1-1; CDR3 protein: ASSLETGPKAF
V gene: TRBV30; J gene: TRBJ2-7; CDR3 protein: AWSRGTEPYEQY
V gene: TRBV12-3/TRBV12-4; J gene: TRBJ2-6; CDR3 protein: ASRLVNDLT
V gene: TRBV25-1; J gene: TRBJ1-1; CDR3 protein: ASKGGSEAF